This T cell receptor beta chain was sequenced in a study of cytomegalovirus exposure and HLA in healthy donors. Overall study results and limits: Cytomegalovirus status was reportedly diagnosed by the classifier with high specificity and sensitivity. Rates of TCR association differed by HLA locus in a later analysis, with DRB1 highest and HLA-C lowest. The authors later found most CMV-associated TCR beta chains appeared HLA-restricted.

With 60 Vbeta and 13 Jbeta primers, the PCR was carried out. Sequencing was performed with immunoSEQ multiplex PCR; in TCRdb, only in-frame clones are kept and a portion is missing. The sample lists 200,000 to 250,000 clones, 83% occurring once. The CDR3 runs to 18 residues. V lost 5 bases, J lost 1 base, and 24 bases lay in between. Germline loops: CDR1 SEHNR, CDR2 FQNEAQ (reference sequence). Turning to this clone: Its antigen remains unknown.

The material sequenced was PBMCs. The gene calls are TRBV7-9 and TRBJ2-7; TRBD2 is a possible D gene (7 bases). The sequence was collected from a girl aged 5 to 17 in good health and CMV-seronegative. The CDR3 region is CASSPTRGGGIGSYEQYF. Here the CDR3 DNA reads TGTGCCAGCAGCCCGACGCGCGGGGGCGGAATTGGGTCCTACGAGCAGTACTTC.